Below are 19 T cell receptor beta chains sequenced from a single sample in a study of T cell changes during pregnancy in multiple sclerosis. The data were produced by immunoSEQ multiplex PCR, yet TCRdb's version contains in-frame clones alone and is incomplete. The profile shows over 35,000 clones, approximately 92% of them singletons. Input material: peripheral blood. These receptors were taken from a female donor with multiple sclerosis, enrolled in a pregnancy study.

The chain carries TRBV19 and TRBJ1-1, with D perhaps TRBD1 (5 bases). Germline V gives CDR1 LNHDA, CDR2 SQIVND (reference sequence). Trimming removed 0 bases at V and 7 bases at J, with 9 bases between. This CDR3 is built from 13 residues. The DNA for the CDR3 is TGTGCCAGTAGTATAGACCCGACAGATGAAGCTTTCTTT. Protein: CASSIDPTDEAFF. The whole variable domain, remainder taken from reference TRBV19 and TRBJ1-1, is DGGITQSPKYLFRKEGQNVTLSCEQNLNHDAMYWYRQDPGQGLRLIYYSQIVNDFQKGDIAEGYSVSREKKESFPLTVTSAQKNPTAFYLCASSIDPTDEAFFGQGTRLTVV.

The J gene is TRBJ1-5, the V gene TRBV2; D is possibly TRBD1 (6 bases). The germline gives CDR1 SNHLY, CDR2 FYNNEI. The V gene lost 3 bases and the J gene lost 7 bases, with 16 bases spanning the gap. The CDR3 is made up of 15 amino acids. As DNA, the CDR3 is TGTGCCAGCAGTGACCTCGGACAGTCGTGGCAGCCCCAGCATTTT. This translates into CASSDLGQSWQPQHF.

The V gene is TRBV28, the J gene TRBJ1-1, with D possibly being TRBD1 (6 bases). The CDR3 consists of 15 residues. Germline lookup yields CDR1 MDHEN and CDR2 SYDVKM. V was pared by 6 bases and J by 5 bases, with 19 bases between. In nucleotides, the CDR3 is TGTGCCAGCAGCCCTGGATCATCAGGGGAAACTGAAGCTTTCTTT. Its translation is CASSPGSSGETEAFF.

The chain joins TRBV11-2 to TRBJ1-1; D remains unclear. The germline V gene has CDR1 SGHAT and CDR2 FQNNGV. The V and J ends lost 1 base and 1 base respectively, with 7 bases between them. The CDR3 contains 14 residues. CDR3 in DNA: TGTGCCAGCAGCTTAGGGCAGGCGAACACTGAAGCTTTCTTT. Encoded protein: CASSLGQANTEAFF.

The chain joins TRBV9 to TRBJ1-2; 7 bases map to TRBD1. The ends lost 0 bases at V and 2 bases at J; junction bases unmatched: 4. CDR1 SGDLS and CDR2 YYNGEE come from the germline V gene. This CDR3 contains 15 residues. CDR3 in DNA: TGTGCCAGCAGCGTAGGGGGGACAGCGAACTATGGCTACACCTTC. Translated: CASSVGGTANYGYTF.

V gene TRBV2 combines with J gene TRBJ1-5, with a weak D call TRBD1 (5 bases). CDR3 size: 13 residues. With 8 bases removed from V and 8 bases from J, the gap between germline ends came to 16 bases. Germline CDR1 SNHLY, CDR2 FYNNEI. CDR3: CASLGERGKPQHF. The CDR3 DNA sequence: TGTGCCAGCCTGGGTGAAAGGGGTAAGCCCCAGCATTTT.

This chain connects TRBV29-1 to TRBJ2-7; possibly TRBD1 for D (6 bases). This CDR3 region has 13 residues. Trimming shortened V by 5 bases and J by 2 bases, and 13 bases separated the two germline ends. Per the germline V gene, CDR1 is SQVTM and CDR2 is ANQGSEA. CDR3 coding DNA: TGCAGCGTTATGCAGGGGTCAACCTACGAGCAGTACTTC. Amino acids: CSVMQGSTYEQYF.

Note on this clone: Other DNA sequences from this sample encode an identical CDR3 as well. The J gene is TRBJ2-1, the V gene TRBV27; 8 nucleotides match TRBD2. This CDR3 is built from 17 residues. V trimming: 3 bases; J trimming: 6 bases; junction bases outside the gene matches: 13. Looked up from germline, CDR1 is MNHEY and CDR2 is SMNVEV (reference sequence). CDR3 nucleotide sequence: TGTGCCAGCAGTTTCCTCCCGGCTAGCGGGCCGTCCAATGAGCAGTTCTTC. Amino acid sequence: CASSFLPASGPSNEQFF.

V is TRBV9 and J is TRBJ2-5, with D maybe TRBD2 (6 bases). The CDR3 is 16 residues long. Looked up from germline, CDR1 is SGDLS and CDR2 is YYNGEE. V was cut by 0 bases and J by 0 bases, with 12 bases left in between. The CDR3 is CASSVELAENQETQYF. The CDR3 DNA follows: TGTGCCAGCAGCGTAGAACTAGCAGAAAACCAAGAGACCCAGTACTTC.

The rearrangement uses TRBV7-9 and TRBJ1-2; tentatively, D is TRBD1 (5 bases). Germline V gives CDR1 SEHNR, CDR2 FQNEAQ (reference sequence). The V end was cut by 0 bases, the J end by 1 base, with 12 bases between. This CDR3 has 16 amino acids. The DNA for the CDR3 is TGTGCCAGCAGCTTAGCGTTTCAGGGCTATAACTATGGCTACACCTTC. This sequence encodes CASSLAFQGYNYGYTF. The complete variable domain, with remaining parts taken from reference TRBV7-9 and TRBJ1-2, reads DTGVSQNPRHKITKRGQNVTFRCDPISEHNRLYWYRQTLGQGPEFLTYFQNEAQLEKSRLLSDRFSAERPKGSFSTLEIQRTEQGDSAMYLCASSLAFQGYNYGYTFGSGTRLTVV.

This chain connects TRBV28 to TRBJ1-4; no firm D call. CDR1 MDHEN and CDR2 SYDVKM come from the germline V gene. The V and J ends lost 4 bases and 0 bases respectively, with 9 bases between them. This CDR3 spans 15 amino acids. CDR3 DNA: TGTGCCAGCAGTTCCCAGGTGTCAACTAATGAAAAACTGTTTTTT. Translated: CASSSQVSTNEKLFF.

V usage is TRBV28 and J usage is TRBJ1-2, with a tentative D call TRBD1 (6 bases). This CDR3 has 14 amino acids. Between the trimmed V and J ends, which lost 6 bases and 4 bases, there was a span of 15 bases. CDR1 MDHEN and CDR2 SYDVKM come from the germline V gene. CDR3 coding DNA: TGTGCCAGCAGCCCAACCTACAGGGTCTATGGCTACACCTTC. Encoded protein: CASSPTYRVYGYTF.

This chain links TRBV27 with TRBJ2-7; unclear D gene. This CDR3 spans 13 amino acids. CDR1 MNHEY and CDR2 SMNVEV come from the germline V gene (reference sequence). V was clipped by 8 bases and J by 0 bases, with 11 bases between them. The CDR3 reads CASHTKSSYEQYF. DNA for the CDR3: TGTGCCAGCCATACTAAGAGCTCCTACGAGCAGTACTTC.

V and J are TRBV14 and TRBJ2-7; 10 nucleotides line up with TRBD1. Germline loops: CDR1 SGHDN, CDR2 FVKESK. The CDR3 covers 15 residues. V shed 3 bases, J shed 6 bases, and the junction held 8 bases outside the gene matches. This CDR3 is CASSQAGTGAVEQYF. The CDR3 DNA reads TGTGCCAGCAGCCAGGCCGGGACAGGGGCGGTCGAGCAGTACTTC. Full variable domain (rest looked up from reference TRBV14 and TRBJ2-7): EAGVTQFPSHSVIEKGQTVTLRCDPISGHDNLYWYRRVMGKEIKFLLHFVKESKQDESGMPNNRFLAERTGGTYSTLKVQPAELEDSGVYFCASSQAGTGAVEQYFGPGTRLTVT.

This clone was observed once. This sequence joins TRBV2 and TRBJ2-7; 9 bases map to TRBD1. CDR1 is SNHLY, CDR2 FYNNEI, per germline. V lost 7 bases, J lost 1 base, and 8 bases stayed unmatched. There are 15 residues in the CDR3. DNA of the CDR3: TGTGCCAGCATGGCACAGGGGGCCCCTTCCTACGAGCAGTACTTC. Translated: CASMAQGAPSYEQYF.

The chain uses TRBV28 and TRBJ2-5; 9 nucleotides match TRBD1. There are 15 residues in the CDR3. Losses at the gene ends were 6 bases for V and 5 bases for J; bases not matched to a gene: 10. The germline V gene has CDR1 MDHEN and CDR2 SYDVKM. The CDR3 DNA reads as TGTGCCAGCAGAGAGGGACAGGGCATGGGGGAGACCCAGTACTTC. Its protein product is CASREGQGMGETQYF.

The chain joins TRBV5-1 to TRBJ2-7, with TRBD1 matching 9 bases. CDR3 length: 14 amino acids. After removal of 4 bases from V and 3 bases from J, the junction contained 5 bases not matched to a gene. The V gene's germline CDR1 is SGHRS and CDR2 YFSETQ. This chain's CDR3 is CASSGTGGIYEQYF. DNA for the CDR3: TGCGCCAGCAGCGGCACAGGGGGCATCTACGAGCAGTACTTC.

The chain employs TRBV13 and TRBJ2-7, with D uncertain. This CDR3 has 14 amino acids. V gave up 5 bases and J gave up 6 bases, with 17 bases separating them. Germline CDR1 PRHDT, CDR2 FYEKMQ (reference sequence). DNA for the CDR3: TGTGCCAGCAGCCCACCGGCCTCCCTGAGCGAGCAGTACTTC. This codes for CASSPPASLSEQYF.

In DNA form, the CDR3 reads TGTGCCAGCAGGCGAGTCCCAACTAATGAAAAACTGTTTTTT. Its protein product is CASRRVPTNEKLFF. This chain links TRBV2 with TRBJ1-4, with unresolved D. V shed 6 bases and J shed 0 bases, with 8 bases lying between them. The CDR3 runs to 14 residues. Germline V gene lookup returns CDR1 SNHLY and CDR2 FYNNEI.